The 26 T cell receptor beta chains given below trace back to one sample, sequenced in a study of T cells after yellow fever vaccination. One entry per CDR3 protein, called by TCRdb with MiXCR from the 5' RACE reads. The sample records 510,000 or so distinct CDR3 sequences, approximately 21% being singletons. The specimen comprised PBMCs, sampled 15 days after the yellow fever booster vaccination. The receptors shown here come from a man aged 25-40 years who received the YFV17D yellow fever vaccine.

The V call is TRBV29-1, the J call TRBJ2-3; 8 bases line up with TRBD1. The V gene end was trimmed by 7 bases and the J gene end by 3 bases; junction bases not matched to a gene: 12. This CDR3 has 15 residues. Germline lookup yields CDR1 SQVTM and CDR2 ANQGSEA. This chain's CDR3 is CSADLLGQGTDTQYF. The CDR3, as DNA: TGCAGCGCTGATCTCCTCGGACAGGGAACAGATACGCAGTATTTT.

The J gene is TRBJ2-1, the V gene TRBV11-2; D is possibly TRBD1 (6 bases). The CDR3 contains 13 residues. Per germline, CDR1 SGHAT and CDR2 FQNNGV. The germline V and J ends were trimmed by 6 bases and 5 bases, with 11 bases remaining between them. The chain's CDR3 is CASSRGQNNEQFF. The CDR3 DNA is TGTGCCAGCAGTAGGGGACAAAACAATGAGCAGTTCTTC.

The chain employs TRBV19 and TRBJ2-7; perhaps D is TRBD1 or TRBD2 (6 bases each). Germline lookup yields CDR1 LNHDA and CDR2 SQIVND (reference sequence). The CDR3 runs 17 residues. V gave up 0 bases and J gave up 1 base, with 16 bases separating them. This CDR3 is CASSIEGGRWTSYEQYF. In nucleotides, the CDR3 is TGTGCCAGTAGTATAGAAGGGGGGAGATGGACATCCTACGAGCAGTACTTC.

This clonotype was observed a handful of times. This rearrangement joins TRBV6-5 to TRBJ2-1; 13 bases are shared with TRBD2. CDR1 and CDR2 (germline): MNHEY, SVGAGI. J lost 5 bases, V lost 2 bases, and 12 bases had no gene match. This CDR3 has 19 residues. DNA for the CDR3: TGTGCCAGCAGTTACCTAACGCCTCGGACTAGCGGGAGTCACAATGAGCAGTTCTTC. Its protein product is CASSYLTPRTSGSHNEQFF.

This sequence joins TRBV10-3 and TRBJ1-1; D unclear. This CDR3 comprises 12 residues. V lost 4 bases and J lost 0, with 3 bases in between. CDR1 and CDR2 (germline): ENHRY, SYGVKD. The CDR3 protein is CAISVMNTEAFF. In DNA form, the CDR3 reads TGTGCCATCAGTGTGATGAACACTGAAGCTTTCTTT.

The chain has TRBV29-1 and TRBJ2-3; 9 bases are a match to TRBD2. This CDR3 has 15 residues. Germline assignment: CDR1 SQVTM and CDR2 ANQGSEA. The CDR3 nucleotides read TGCAGTCTGGCCGGGGCGGGAGGGCCGACAGATACGCAGTATTTT. Translated: CSLAGAGGPTDTQYF.

The rearrangement links TRBV30 to TRBJ2-1; tentatively, D is TRBD2 (6 bases). In germline, CDR1 is GTSNPN, CDR2 SVGIG (reference sequence). V dropped 2 bases and J dropped 15 bases, with 14 bases sitting between them. This CDR3 contains 11 residues. The CDR3 region is CAWSLGTPRFF. The CDR3 DNA reads TGTGCCTGGAGTCTAGGGACTCCACGGTTCTTC.

The V gene is TRBV12-3 or TRBV12-4, the J gene TRBJ1-5, with D hard to call. Trimming took off 3 bases at V and 10 bases at J, with 4 bases between the two ends. The CDR3 has 10 residues. CDR3 in DNA: TGTGCCAGCAGTTTGAAACCCCAGCATTTT. Its translation is CASSLKPQHF.

The rearrangement uses TRBV7-6 and TRBJ2-6; a possible D gene is TRBD2 (6 bases). CDR1 is SGHVS, CDR2 FNYEAQ, per germline. Trimming pared 5 bases from V and 1 base from J, leaving 9 bases between. This CDR3 is 15 amino acids long. CDR3 DNA sequence: TGTGCCAGCAGCGACGGGGGTTCTGGGGCCAACGTCCTGACTTTC. Translation: CASSDGGSGANVLTF.

This clonotype has only a few counts. The chain carries TRBV10-3 and TRBJ1-1, with 7 bases aligning to TRBD1. V dropped 7 bases and J dropped 3; count of bases not matched to a gene: 5. Germline CDR1 ENHRY, CDR2 SYGVKD. The CDR3 length is 13 residues. The CDR3 loop is CAINRDSYTEAFF. The CDR3 nucleotides are TGTGCCATCAATCGGGACAGCTACACTGAAGCTTTCTTT.

J is TRBJ2-7 and V is TRBV7-4; D unclear. With 3 bases removed from V and 3 bases from J, the gap between germline ends came to 9 bases. Looked up from germline, CDR1 is SGHVT and CDR2 is SQSDAQ. The CDR3 covers 13 residues. In DNA, the CDR3 is TGTGCCAGCAGCTTCTGGACCTTCTACGAGCAGTACTTC. It encodes CASSFWTFYEQYF.

The chain couples TRBV6-1 to TRBJ2-3; perhaps TRBD1 as D (5 bases). CDR3 length: 13 amino acids. Germline V gene data show CDR1 as MNHNS and CDR2 as SASEGT. Trimming removed 10 bases from V and 0 bases from J, with 11 bases in between. The CDR3 DNA is TGTGCCACCCAGGGCGGTAGCACAGATACGCAGTATTTT. Translated, it gives CATQGGSTDTQYF.

This chain connects TRBV5-1 to TRBJ1-2; D may be TRBD1 (5 bases). Germline V gives CDR1 SGHRS, CDR2 YFSETQ. The CDR3 totals 13 residues. V lost 2 bases and J lost 2, with 7 bases in between. CDR3 region: CASSFDSNYGYTF. As DNA, the CDR3 is TGCGCCAGCAGCTTTGACAGCAACTATGGCTACACCTTC.

The CDR3 DNA follows: TGTGCCAGTTCAACAGGGGGCCCGGCTCAGCCCCAGCATTTT. Its protein product is CASSTGGPAQPQHF. The V call is TRBV12-3 or TRBV12-4, the J call TRBJ1-5, with TRBD1 identical over 9 bases. J gave up 6 bases and V 9 bases, and 9 bases lay outside the gene matches. This CDR3 contains 14 residues.

The chain has TRBV25-1 and TRBJ2-7, with TRBD2 matching 14 bases. Germline V gives CDR1 MGHDK, CDR2 SYGVNS. Losses at the gene ends were 3 bases for V and 6 bases for J; bases not matched to a gene: 10. The CDR3 length is 17 residues. The CDR3 is CASSDGTSGSGRVEQYF. The CDR3 DNA is TGTGCCAGCAGTGACGGGACTAGCGGGAGTGGTAGGGTCGAGCAGTACTTC.

The chain has TRBV5-5 and TRBJ2-2; 7 bases are shared with TRBD2. Trimming took 4 bases from V and 3 from J; bases not matched to a gene: 6. The CDR3 runs to 15 residues. In germline, CDR1 is SGHKS, CDR2 YYEKEE (reference sequence). The CDR3 DNA follows: TGTGCCAGCAGCAATACGGGACTACACACCGGGGAGCTGTTTTTT. Translating it yields CASSNTGLHTGELFF.

A few counts support this clonotype. CDR3 sequence (DNA): TGTGCCAGCAGCTCCGGGACAGGGGATGGCTACACCTTC. Translated: CASSSGTGDGYTF. This rearrangement joins TRBV12-3 or TRBV12-4 to TRBJ1-2, with 10 bases aligning to TRBD1. There are 13 residues in the CDR3. V lost 6 bases, J lost 6 bases, and 4 bases stayed unmatched.

This clonotype appeared a few times. The rearrangement links TRBV21-1 to TRBJ2-7; the table names TRBD1, a call not compared with the DNA. TRBV21-1 corresponds to a pseudogene. There are 19 residues in the CDR3. The CDR3 spells CASSKERGKGQSPSYEQYF. CDR3 DNA: TGTGCCAGCAGCAAAGAACGGGGTAAGGGACAGTCCCCAAGCTACGAGCAGTACTTC.

V and J are TRBV30 and TRBJ2-4, with D possibly matching TRBD2 (7 bases). From germline, CDR1 is GTSNPN and CDR2 SVGIG (reference sequence). V was clipped by 8 bases and J by 5 bases, with 16 bases between them. The length of the CDR3 is 13 residues. CDR3 sequence: CAASEGGENIQYF. The CDR3 region has the DNA TGTGCCGCCTCTGAAGGGGGGGAAAACATTCAGTACTTC. The complete variable domain, with remaining parts taken from reference TRBV30 and TRBJ2-4, reads SQTIHQWPATLVQPVGSPLSLECTVEGTSNPNLYWYRQAAGRGLQLLFYSVGIGQISSEVPQNLSASRPQDRQFILSSKKLLLSDSGFYLCAASEGGENIQYFGAGTRLSVL.

In its sample, this clonotype was seen a few times. V is TRBV5-1 and J is TRBJ2-7, with 11 nucleotides matching TRBD2. This CDR3 spans 14 amino acids. V dropped 1 base and J dropped 5; count of bases not matched to a gene: 2. Germline assignment: CDR1 SGHRS and CDR2 YFSETQ. CDR3 nucleotide sequence: TGCGCCAGCAGCTTGATAGCGGGAGGGGACGAGCAGTACTTC. Residues: CASSLIAGGDEQYF.

This clonotype turned up a few times. This chain joins TRBV18 and TRBJ1-1, with D possibly matching TRBD1 (5 bases). This CDR3 has 14 amino acids. The germline gives CDR1 KGHSH, CDR2 LQKENI. V shed 1 base and J shed 3 bases, with 9 bases lying between them. The CDR3 sequence is CASSPQGTYTEAFF. Here the CDR3 DNA reads TGTGCCAGCTCACCACAGGGGACCTACACTGAAGCTTTCTTT.

The gene calls are TRBV12-3 or TRBV12-4 and TRBJ1-5; TRBD1 matches 7 bases. With 6 bases clipped from V and 2 bases from J, the junction kept 13 bases outside the gene matches. The CDR3 runs to 17 residues. The CDR3 spells CASRRTGATGGNQPQHF. CDR3 nucleotides: TGTGCCAGCAGACGAACAGGGGCCACAGGGGGCAATCAGCCCCAGCATTTT.

This clonotype was detected a few times. The J gene is TRBJ2-7, the V gene TRBV7-2; perhaps TRBD2 as D (6 bases). The V gene lost 7 bases and the J gene lost 5 bases, with 21 bases spanning the gap. The germline V gene encodes CDR1 SGHTA and CDR2 FQGNSA. The CDR3 covers 15 residues. The CDR3 region is CASTSPGTALNEQYF. As DNA, the CDR3 is TGTGCCAGCACTTCCCCCGGGACTGCTCTGAACGAGCAGTACTTC. Together with reference TRBV7-2 and TRBJ2-7, the CDR3 gives the full variable domain: GAGVSQSPSNKVTEKGKDVELRCDPISGHTALYWYRQSLGQGLEFLIYFQGNSAPDKSGLPSDRFSAERTGGSVSTLTIQRTQQEDSAVYLCASTSPGTALNEQYFGPGTRLTVT.

This chain uses TRBV3-1 with TRBJ2-1; perhaps TRBD1 as D (6 bases). The CDR3 length is 14 residues. The V gene's germline CDR1 is LGHDT and CDR2 YNNKEL (reference sequence). V was clipped by 7 bases and J by 10 bases, with 20 bases between them. CDR3 DNA sequence: TGTGCCAGCACCAAGGACAGAATCAGGCGGGAGCAGTTCTTC. Its translation is CASTKDRIRREQFF.

In DNA, the CDR3 is TGCAGTCCGGGTACAGCGAAGCAGGCGTTCTTC. Translated, it gives CSPGTAKQAFF. The rearrangement uses TRBV20-1 and TRBJ2-1; D not certain. Germline lookup yields CDR1 DFQATT and CDR2 SNEGSKA (reference sequence). The V and J ends lost 8 bases and 15 bases respectively, with 20 bases between them. The CDR3 is 11 amino acids.

This clonotype was recorded a few times. The rearrangement links TRBV9 to TRBJ2-1; 8 bases align to TRBD2. V was pared by 0 bases and J by 1 base, with 3 bases of the junction left unmatched. This CDR3 has 16 residues. CDR1 is SGDLS, CDR2 YYNGEE, per germline. The CDR3: CASSVDAGGSYNEQFF. The CDR3 bases are TGTGCCAGCAGCGTAGATGCGGGGGGTTCCTACAATGAGCAGTTCTTC. The variable domain in full, completed from reference TRBV9 and TRBJ2-1, reads DSGVTQTPKHLITATGQRVTLRCSPRSGDLSVYWYQQSLDQGLQFLIQYYNGEERAKGNILERFSAQQFPDLHSELNLSSLELGDSALYFCASSVDAGGSYNEQFFGPGTRLTVL.